This TCR beta chain comes out of a study of blood T cell repertoires in COVID-19. The wider study: The study drew acute and convalescent COVID-19 samples from the United States, Italy and Spain. PBMCs, B-cell-depleted T cells, or T cells provided the cDNA or gDNA that made up the material.

As processed by the authors: From reference gene primer amplification, estimates of nucleated cell counts were derived. Produced via immunoSEQ multiplex PCR; TCRdb's table is partial and in-frame only. V, J and clone size reflect that table, while D and trimming were determined from the DNA. The sample lists some 160,000 clones; roughly 80% were seen once. The CDR3 extends over 10 amino acids. Looked up from germline, CDR1 is SQVTM and CDR2 is ANQGSEA. Trimming shortened V by 6 bases and J by 5 bases, and 5 bases separated the two germline ends. Patients of the Seattle cohort, enrolled during active infection, were followed longitudinally.

The receptor's source is a woman aged 80 or over with COVID-19, enrolled during active disease. Specimen: peripheral blood. This chain links TRBV29-1 with TRBJ1-5; D remains ambiguous. The CDR3 DNA is TGCAGCGTAGGAGATCAGCCCCAGCATTTT. Translating it yields CSVGDQPQHF.